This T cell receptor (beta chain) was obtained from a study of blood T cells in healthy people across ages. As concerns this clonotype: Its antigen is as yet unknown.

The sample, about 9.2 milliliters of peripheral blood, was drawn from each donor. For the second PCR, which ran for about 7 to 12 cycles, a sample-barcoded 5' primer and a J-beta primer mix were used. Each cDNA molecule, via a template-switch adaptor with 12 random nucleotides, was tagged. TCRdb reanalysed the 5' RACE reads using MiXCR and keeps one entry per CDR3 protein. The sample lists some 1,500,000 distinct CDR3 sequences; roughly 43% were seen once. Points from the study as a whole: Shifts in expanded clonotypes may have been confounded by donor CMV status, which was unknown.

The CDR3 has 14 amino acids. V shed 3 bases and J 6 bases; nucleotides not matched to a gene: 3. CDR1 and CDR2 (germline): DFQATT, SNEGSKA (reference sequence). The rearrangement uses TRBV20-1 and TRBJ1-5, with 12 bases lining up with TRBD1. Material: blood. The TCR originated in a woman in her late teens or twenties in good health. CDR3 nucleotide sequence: TGCAGTGCTAGCGGGACAGGGGGCAGTCAGCCCCAGCATTTT. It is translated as CSASGTGGSQPQHF.